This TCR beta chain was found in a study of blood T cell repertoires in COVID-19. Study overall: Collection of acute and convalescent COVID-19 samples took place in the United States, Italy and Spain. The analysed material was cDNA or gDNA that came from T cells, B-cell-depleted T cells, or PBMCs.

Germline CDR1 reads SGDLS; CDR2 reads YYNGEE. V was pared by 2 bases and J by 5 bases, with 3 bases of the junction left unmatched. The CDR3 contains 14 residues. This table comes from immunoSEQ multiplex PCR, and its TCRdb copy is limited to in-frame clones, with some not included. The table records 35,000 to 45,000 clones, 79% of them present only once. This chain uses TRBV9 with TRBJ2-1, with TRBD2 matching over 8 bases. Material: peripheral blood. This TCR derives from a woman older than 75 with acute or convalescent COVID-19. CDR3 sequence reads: CASSVRAGDNEQFF. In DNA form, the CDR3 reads TGTGCCAGCAGCGTTCGAGCGGGAGACAATGAGCAGTTCTTC.